The 10 T cell receptor beta chains given below trace back to one sample, sequenced in a study of shared clonotypes between healthy human individuals. The table came from immunoSEQ multiplex PCR; TCRdb's copy has only in-frame clones and leaves some out. The sample includes millions of clones, about 93% of them seen just once. CD8 cells regarded as naive lacked CD45RO, were positively chosen for CCR7, and omitted terminally differentiated effector memory CD45RA+ cells. Specimen: naive CD8+ T cells from PBMCs. These TCRs come from a man between 18 and 35 years old in good health. Some clones in this sample may be carry-over from other donors' samples.

This clone has just one count. The V gene is TRBV18, the J gene TRBJ2-4; tentative D call: TRBD1 (6 bases). This CDR3 is 15 amino acids long. CDR1 is KGHSH, CDR2 LQKENI, per germline. Trimming took off 3 bases at V and 6 bases at J, with 15 bases between the two ends. The CDR3 region is CASSPVTGERNIQYF. DNA for the CDR3: TGTGCCAGCTCACCCGTGACAGGCGAGAGAAACATTCAGTACTTC.

This chain joins TRBV7-9 and TRBJ1-5; D ambiguous. Per the germline V gene, CDR1 is SEHNR and CDR2 is FQNEAQ (reference sequence). This CDR3 comprises 14 residues. V was cut by 2 bases and J by 5 bases, with 10 bases left in between. The CDR3 DNA reads as TGTGCCAGCAGCTTAACGGGGATTGATCAGCCCCAGCATTTT. Translation: CASSLTGIDQPQHF.

This chain joins TRBV5-6 and TRBJ2-3, with 13 bases identical to TRBD2. This CDR3 contains 17 residues. The germline gives CDR1 SGHDT, CDR2 YYEEEE. V gave up 6 bases and J gave up 4 bases; unmatched junction bases: 11. The CDR3 sequence is CASTLETSGRFADTQYF. CDR3 nucleotides: TGTGCCAGCACATTGGAGACTAGCGGGAGGTTTGCAGATACGCAGTATTTT.

The chain joins TRBV6-1 to TRBJ1-5; D may be TRBD1 (6 bases). The length of the CDR3 is 15 residues. V was pared by 2 bases and J by 1 base, with 9 bases between. Germline values: CDR1 MNHNS, CDR2 SASEGT. The CDR3 is CASSEYRVSNQPQHF. The CDR3 DNA sequence: TGTGCCAGCAGTGAATACAGGGTGAGCAATCAGCCCCAGCATTTT.

V usage is TRBV5-1 and J usage is TRBJ1-4; D remains ambiguous. V lost 1 base and J 5 bases, leaving 9 bases between the germline ends. Germline V gene data show CDR1 as SGHRS and CDR2 as YFSETQ. This CDR3 has 14 residues. CDR3 protein: CASSLWQSNEKLFF. CDR3 DNA sequence: TGCGCCAGCAGCTTGTGGCAGAGCAATGAAAAACTGTTTTTT.

This sequence joins TRBV27 and TRBJ1-1, with no clear D. Germline V gene sequence: CDR1 MNHEY, CDR2 SMNVEV (reference sequence). The CDR3 contains 15 residues. V was cut by 6 bases and J by 0 bases, with 14 bases left in between. The DNA for the CDR3 is TGTGCCAGCAGACTTTCGGGGTTCATGAACACTGAAGCTTTCTTT. Translating gives CASRLSGFMNTEAFF.

This chain links TRBV5-6 with TRBJ2-7; no definite D call. V was trimmed by 4 bases and J by 0 bases, leaving 14 bases between them. The CDR3 has 15 residues. Germline V gene data show CDR1 as SGHDT and CDR2 as YYEEEE. Here the CDR3 DNA reads TGTGCCAGCAGCCCCGATGGGGATCTCTCCTACGAGCAGTACTTC. Translation gives CASSPDGDLSYEQYF. The full variable domain, with the rest looked up from reference TRBV5-6 and TRBJ2-7, is DAGVTQSPTHLIKTRGQQVTLRCSPKSGHDTVSWYQQALGQGPQFIFQYYEEEERQRGNFPDRFSGHQFPNYSSELNVNALLLGDSALYLCASSPDGDLSYEQYFGPGTRLTVT.

The rearrangement uses TRBV7-2 and TRBJ2-1; TRBD2 aligns across 13 bases. In germline, CDR1 is SGHTA, CDR2 FQGNSA. V dropped 1 base and J dropped 10; count of bases not matched to a gene: 4. CDR3 length: 15 amino acids. The CDR3 DNA sequence: TGTGCCAGCAGCTTAGAAGGGACTAGCGGGATAGAGCAGTTCTTC. Translation gives CASSLEGTSGIEQFF.

The gene calls are TRBV5-1 and TRBJ2-1; 11 bases are a match to TRBD2. With 4 bases clipped from V and 5 bases from J, the junction kept 8 bases outside the gene matches. Germline V CDR1 and CDR2: SGHRS, YFSETQ. The length of the CDR3 is 16 residues. CDR3 sequence: CASSPEGLAVNNEQFF. CDR3 in DNA: TGCGCCAGCAGCCCGGAGGGACTAGCGGTTAACAATGAGCAGTTCTTC.

The genes are TRBV7-9 and TRBJ1-4; D remains ambiguous. Trimming pared 6 bases from V and 3 bases from J, leaving 11 bases between. Germline V CDR1 and CDR2: SEHNR, FQNEAQ (reference sequence). This CDR3 spans 14 amino acids. The CDR3 sequence is CASSTQEPNEKLFF. The CDR3 nucleotides are TGTGCCAGCAGTACCCAGGAGCCTAATGAAAAACTGTTTTTT.